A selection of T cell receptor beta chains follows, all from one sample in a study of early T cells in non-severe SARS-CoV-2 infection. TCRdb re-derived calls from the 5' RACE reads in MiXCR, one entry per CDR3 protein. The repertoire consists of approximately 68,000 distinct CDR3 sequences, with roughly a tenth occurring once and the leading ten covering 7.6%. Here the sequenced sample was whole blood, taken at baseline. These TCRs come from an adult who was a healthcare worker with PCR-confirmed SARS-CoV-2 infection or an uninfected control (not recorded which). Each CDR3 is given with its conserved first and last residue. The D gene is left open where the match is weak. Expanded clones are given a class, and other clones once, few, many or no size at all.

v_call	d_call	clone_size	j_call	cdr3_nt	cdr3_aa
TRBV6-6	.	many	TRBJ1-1	TGTGCCAGCAGTTACTCTTGGGGGCGGACTGAAGCTTTCTTT	CASSYSWGRTEAFF
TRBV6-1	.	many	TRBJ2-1	TGTGCCAGCAGTTACCAATTGGGGGGATCATACTCCTACAATGAGCAGTTCTTC	CASSYQLGGSYSYNEQFF
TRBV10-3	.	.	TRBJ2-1	TGTGCCATCAGTGAGGAAGGGAATGAGCAGTTCTTC	CAISEEGNEQFF
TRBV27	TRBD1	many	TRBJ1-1	TGTGCCAGCAGTCCTTGGACAGGCGGCGGGACTGAAGCTTTCTTT	CASSPWTGGGTEAFF
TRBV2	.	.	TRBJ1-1	TGTGCCAGCAGTGAAGGGGTTGCGATGGCTGAAGCTTTCTTT	CASSEGVAMAEAFF
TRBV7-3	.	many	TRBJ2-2	TGTGCCAGCAGCTTTGTCTCCGGCGGGGAGCTGTTTTTT	CASSFVSGGELFF
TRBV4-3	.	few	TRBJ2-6	TGCGCCAGCAGCCAAGAATACAGATCAGCCAACGTCCTGACTTTC	CASSQEYRSANVLTF
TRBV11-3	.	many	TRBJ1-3	TGTGCCAGCAGCCCGAAAGGTGCGGGGGACCCTCTTAACTCTGGAAACACCATATATTTT	CASSPKGAGDPLNSGNTIYF
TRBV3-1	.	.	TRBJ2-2	TGTGCCAGCAGCCAAGATCGACGGGGGGAGCTGTTTTTT	CASSQDRRGELFF
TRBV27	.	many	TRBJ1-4	TGTGCCAGCAGTGCTTCTGCGGCAGGGTATGAAAAACTGTTTTTT	CASSASAAGYEKLFF
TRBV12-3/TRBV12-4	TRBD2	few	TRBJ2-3	TGTGCCAGCAGTTTAGGGCTAGCGGGGCCCCATACGCAGTATTTT	CASSLGLAGPHTQYF
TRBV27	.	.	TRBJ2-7	TGTGCCAGCAGTCCAAACGGCAGGGACCACGAGCAGTACTTC	CASSPNGRDHEQYF
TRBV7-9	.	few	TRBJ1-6	TGTGCCAGCAGCCCGGGGGGTCTAAATTCACCCCTCCACTTT	CASSPGGLNSPLHF
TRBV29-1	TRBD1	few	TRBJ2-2	TGCAGCGGGGGACAGACCGGGGAGCTGTTTTTT	CSGGQTGELFF
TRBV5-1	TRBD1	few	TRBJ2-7	TGCGCCAGCAGCTCGGGACAGGGGAATCCCTACGAGCAGTACTTC	CASSSGQGNPYEQYF
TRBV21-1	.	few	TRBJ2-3	TGTGCCAGCAGCAAAGACCTCGGCCCTCGCACAGATACGCAGTATTTT	CASSKDLGPRTDTQYF
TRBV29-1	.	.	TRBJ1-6	TGCAGCGACGTCCTATTCCGGGACCAAAATTCACCCCTCCACTTT	CSDVLFRDQNSPLHF
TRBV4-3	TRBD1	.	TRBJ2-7	TGCGCCAGCAGCCAGGCCGGGACAGGGCCTCGAGAGCAGTACTTC	CASSQAGTGPREQYF
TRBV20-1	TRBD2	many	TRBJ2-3	TGCAGTGGGGAGGGCCCAGATACGCAGTATTTT	CSGEGPDTQYF
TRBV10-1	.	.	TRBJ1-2	TGCGCCAGGAAGAACCGGGACACCCTCTCCACCTTC	CARKNRDTLSTF
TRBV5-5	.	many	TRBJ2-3	TGTGCCAGCAGCTTGGCCAAGACAGCCACAGATACGCAGTATTTT	CASSLAKTATDTQYF
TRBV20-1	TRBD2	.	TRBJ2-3	TGCAGTGCTAGAGATCGCGGGGGAGGAGTTGATACGCAGTATTTT	CSARDRGGGVDTQYF
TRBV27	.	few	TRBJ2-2	TGTGCCAGCAGTTTAATCCAGGCCGCGGGCACCGGGGAGCTGTTTTTT	CASSLIQAAGTGELFF
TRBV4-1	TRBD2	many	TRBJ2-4	TGCGCCAGCAGCCAAGGCCCGGGACTAGCGGGGGAAAACATTCAGTACTTC	CASSQGPGLAGENIQYF
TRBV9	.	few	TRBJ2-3	TGTGCCAGCAGCGCGTCAGGGAGGTTTACAGATACGCAGTATTTT	CASSASGRFTDTQYF
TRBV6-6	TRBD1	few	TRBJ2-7	TGTGCCAGCACCGAACTTCAGGGGGCGGGAGAGCAGTACTTC	CASTELQGAGEQYF
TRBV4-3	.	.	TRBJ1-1	TGCGCCAGCAGCCAAGATAGGAGAACTGAAGCTTTCTTT	CASSQDRRTEAFF
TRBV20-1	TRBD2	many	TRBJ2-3	TGCAGTGCTAGTATCCCCAAGCGGGGGGTCACAGATACGCAGTATTTT	CSASIPKRGVTDTQYF
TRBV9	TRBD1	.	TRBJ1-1	TGTGCCAGCAGCGTAGCTCAGGGGGTGACTGAAGCTTTCTTT	CASSVAQGVTEAFF
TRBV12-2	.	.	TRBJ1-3	TGTGCAAGTCGCTTCCGGTCTCCGCCTGGAAACACCATATATTTT	CASRFRSPPGNTIYF
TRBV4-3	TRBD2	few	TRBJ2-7	TGCGCCAGCAGCCCCGATAGCGGGGGGGTAGATTACGAGCAGTACTTC	CASSPDSGGVDYEQYF
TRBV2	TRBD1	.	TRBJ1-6	TGTGCCAGCAGGGACTTAACAGGGGGGACTAATTCACCCCTCCACTTT	CASRDLTGGTNSPLHF
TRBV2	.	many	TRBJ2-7	TGTGCCAGCAGTGAGCCCAAGGTTCCCTACGAGCAGTACTTC	CASSEPKVPYEQYF
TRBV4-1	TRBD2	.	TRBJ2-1	TGCGCCAGCAGCCATCTCGGACTAGCGGGGGGAAACAATGAGCAGTTCTTC	CASSHLGLAGGNNEQFF
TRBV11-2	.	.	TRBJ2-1	TGTGCCAGCAGCTACAGGGGAGGTGAGCAGTTCTTC	CASSYRGGEQFF
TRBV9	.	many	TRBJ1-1	TGTGCCAGCAGCGTAGTGATAACTGGACATACTGAAGCTTTCTTT	CASSVVITGHTEAFF
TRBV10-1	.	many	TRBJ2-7	TGCGCCAGCAGTGAAAGAAGGGGGGGCTACGAGCAGTACTTC	CASSERRGGYEQYF
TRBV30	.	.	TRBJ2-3	TGTGCCTGGAGTGTAACACCTCCCCCAGGGGATACGCAGTATTTT	CAWSVTPPPGDTQYF
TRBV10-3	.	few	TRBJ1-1	TGTGCCATCAGTGATCTTCCCGGGAGCACTGAAGCTTTCTTT	CAISDLPGSTEAFF
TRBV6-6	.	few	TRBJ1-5	TGTGCCAGCAGCCGGGGGGCCGATCAGCCCCAGCATTTT	CASSRGADQPQHF